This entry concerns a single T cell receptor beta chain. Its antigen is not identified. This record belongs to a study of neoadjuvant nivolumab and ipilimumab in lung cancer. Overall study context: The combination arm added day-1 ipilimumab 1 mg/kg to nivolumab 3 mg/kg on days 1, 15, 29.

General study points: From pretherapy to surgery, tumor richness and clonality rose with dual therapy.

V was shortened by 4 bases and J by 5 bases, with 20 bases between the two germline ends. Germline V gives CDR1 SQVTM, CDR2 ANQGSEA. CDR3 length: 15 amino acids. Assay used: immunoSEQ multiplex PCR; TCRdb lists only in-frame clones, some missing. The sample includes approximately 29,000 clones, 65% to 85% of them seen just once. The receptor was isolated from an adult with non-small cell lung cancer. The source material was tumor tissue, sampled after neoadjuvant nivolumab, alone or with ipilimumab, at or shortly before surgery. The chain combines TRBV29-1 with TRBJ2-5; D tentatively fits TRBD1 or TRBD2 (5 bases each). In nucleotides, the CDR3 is TGCAGCGTTGCTTACGATTACGGGGCTGTGGAGACCCAGTACTTC. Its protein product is CSVAYDYGAVETQYF.